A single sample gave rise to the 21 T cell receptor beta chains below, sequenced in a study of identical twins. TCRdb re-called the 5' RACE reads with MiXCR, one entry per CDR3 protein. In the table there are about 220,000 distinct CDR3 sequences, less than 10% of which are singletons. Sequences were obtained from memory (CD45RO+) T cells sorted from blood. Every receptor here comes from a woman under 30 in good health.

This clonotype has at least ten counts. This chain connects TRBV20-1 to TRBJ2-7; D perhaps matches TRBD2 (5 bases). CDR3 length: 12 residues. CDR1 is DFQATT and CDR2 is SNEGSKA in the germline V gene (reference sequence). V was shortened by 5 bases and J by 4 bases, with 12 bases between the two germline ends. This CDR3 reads CSAVRGRYEQYF. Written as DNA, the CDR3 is TGCAGTGCTGTACGCGGGCGGTACGAGCAGTACTTC.

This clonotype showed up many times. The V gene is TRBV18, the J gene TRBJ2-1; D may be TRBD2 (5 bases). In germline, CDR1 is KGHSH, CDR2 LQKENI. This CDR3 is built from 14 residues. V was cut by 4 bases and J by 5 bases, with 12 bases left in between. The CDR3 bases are TGTGCCAGCTCACATTCGGGGATCAACAATGAGCAGTTCTTC. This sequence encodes CASSHSGINNEQFF.

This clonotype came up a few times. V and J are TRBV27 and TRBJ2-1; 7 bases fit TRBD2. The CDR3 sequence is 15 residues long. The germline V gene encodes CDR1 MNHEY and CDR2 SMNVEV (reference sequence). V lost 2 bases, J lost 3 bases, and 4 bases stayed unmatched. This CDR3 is CASSLGGEGYNEQFF. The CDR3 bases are TGTGCCAGCAGTTTAGGAGGGGAGGGCTACAATGAGCAGTTCTTC.

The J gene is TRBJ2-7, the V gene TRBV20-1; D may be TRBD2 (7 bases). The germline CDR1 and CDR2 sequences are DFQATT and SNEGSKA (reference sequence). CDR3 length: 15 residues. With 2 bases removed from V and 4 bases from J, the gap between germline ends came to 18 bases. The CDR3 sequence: CSARIPLGGEYEQYF. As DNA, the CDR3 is TGCAGTGCTAGAATCCCTCTAGGGGGGGAATACGAGCAGTACTTC.

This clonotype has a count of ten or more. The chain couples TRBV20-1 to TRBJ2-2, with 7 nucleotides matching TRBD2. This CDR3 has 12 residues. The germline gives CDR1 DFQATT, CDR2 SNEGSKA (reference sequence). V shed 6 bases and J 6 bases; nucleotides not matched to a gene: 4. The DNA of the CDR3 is TGCAGTGCCCCGGGACTACCCGGGGAGCTGTTTTTT. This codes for CSAPGLPGELFF.

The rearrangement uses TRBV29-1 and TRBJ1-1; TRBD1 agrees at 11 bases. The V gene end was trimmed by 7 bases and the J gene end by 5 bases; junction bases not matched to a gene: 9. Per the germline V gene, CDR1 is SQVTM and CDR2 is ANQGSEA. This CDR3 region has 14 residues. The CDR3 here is CSGGQGARRTEAFF. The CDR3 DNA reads TGCAGCGGCGGACAGGGGGCGCGCAGGACTGAAGCTTTCTTT.

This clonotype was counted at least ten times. The CDR3 region has the DNA TGCAGTGCCAGTGACCCTATGAACTACAAAGGGGATGAGCAGTTCTTC. Residues: CSASDPMNYKGDEQFF. This chain connects TRBV20-1 to TRBJ2-1, with D perhaps matching TRBD1 (5 bases). Deletions cut 6 bases from V and 8 bases from J, with 26 bases between. Germline CDR1 DFQATT, CDR2 SNEGSKA (reference sequence). This CDR3 spans 16 amino acids.

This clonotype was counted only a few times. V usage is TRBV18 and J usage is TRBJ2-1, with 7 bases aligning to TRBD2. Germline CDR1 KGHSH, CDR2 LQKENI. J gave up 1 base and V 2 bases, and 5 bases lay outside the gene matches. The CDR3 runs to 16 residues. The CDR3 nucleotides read TGTGCCAGCTCACCAGTTCTAGCGGAGTCCTACAATGAGCAGTTCTTC. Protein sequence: CASSPVLAESYNEQFF.

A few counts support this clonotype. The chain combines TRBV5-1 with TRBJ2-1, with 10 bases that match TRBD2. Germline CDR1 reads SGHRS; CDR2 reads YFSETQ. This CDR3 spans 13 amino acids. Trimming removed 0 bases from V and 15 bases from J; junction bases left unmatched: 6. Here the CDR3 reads CASSLGLAGARFF. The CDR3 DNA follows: TGCGCCAGCAGCTTGGGGCTAGCGGGGGCCCGGTTCTTC.

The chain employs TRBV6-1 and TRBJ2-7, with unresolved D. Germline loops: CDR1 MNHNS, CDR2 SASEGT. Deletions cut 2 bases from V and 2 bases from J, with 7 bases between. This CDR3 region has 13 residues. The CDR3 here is CASSEQVTYEQYF. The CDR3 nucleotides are TGTGCCAGCAGTGAACAGGTGACCTACGAGCAGTACTTC.

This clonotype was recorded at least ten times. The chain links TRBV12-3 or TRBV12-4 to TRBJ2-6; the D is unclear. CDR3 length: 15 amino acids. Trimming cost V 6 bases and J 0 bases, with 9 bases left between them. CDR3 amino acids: CASSLRSSGANVLTF. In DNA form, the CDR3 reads TGTGCCAGCAGCCTGAGATCCTCTGGGGCCAACGTCCTGACTTTC.

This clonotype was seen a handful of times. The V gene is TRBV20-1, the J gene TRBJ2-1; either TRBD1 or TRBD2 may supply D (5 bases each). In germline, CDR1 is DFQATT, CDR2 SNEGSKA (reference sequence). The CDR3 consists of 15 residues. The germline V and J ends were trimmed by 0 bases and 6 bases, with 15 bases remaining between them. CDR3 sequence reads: CSARDSGGASNEQFF. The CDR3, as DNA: TGCAGTGCTAGAGATAGTGGGGGTGCGAGCAATGAGCAGTTCTTC.

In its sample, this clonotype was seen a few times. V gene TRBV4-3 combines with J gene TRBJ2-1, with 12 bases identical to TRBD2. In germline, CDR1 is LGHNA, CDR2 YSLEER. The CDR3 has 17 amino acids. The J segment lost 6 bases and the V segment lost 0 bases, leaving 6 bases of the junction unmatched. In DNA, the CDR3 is TGCGCCAGCAGCCAAGATTTCGGGACTAGCGGGCTCAATGAGCAGTTCTTC. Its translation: CASSQDFGTSGLNEQFF.

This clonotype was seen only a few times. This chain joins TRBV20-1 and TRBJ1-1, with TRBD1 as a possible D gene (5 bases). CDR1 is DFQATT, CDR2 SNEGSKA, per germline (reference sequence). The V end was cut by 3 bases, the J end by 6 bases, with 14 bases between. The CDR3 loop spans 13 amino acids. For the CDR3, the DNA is TGCAGTGCTAGGAGAGGAGGGGAGGCTGAAGCTTTCTTT. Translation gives CSARRGGEAEAFF.

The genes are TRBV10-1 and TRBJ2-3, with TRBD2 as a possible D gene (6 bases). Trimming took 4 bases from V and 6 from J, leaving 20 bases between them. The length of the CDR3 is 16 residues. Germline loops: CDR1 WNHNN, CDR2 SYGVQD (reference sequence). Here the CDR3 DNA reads TGCGCCAGCAGTGGGGGGAGCGGGCCCGCCGGGGATACGCAGTATTTT. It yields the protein CASSGGSGPAGDTQYF.

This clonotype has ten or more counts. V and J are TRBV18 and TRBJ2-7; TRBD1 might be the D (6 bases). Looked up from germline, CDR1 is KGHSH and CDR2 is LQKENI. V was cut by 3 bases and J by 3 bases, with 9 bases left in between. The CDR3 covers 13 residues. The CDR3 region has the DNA TGTGCCAGCTCACCGGCACAGGGCTACGAGCAGTACTTC. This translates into CASSPAQGYEQYF.

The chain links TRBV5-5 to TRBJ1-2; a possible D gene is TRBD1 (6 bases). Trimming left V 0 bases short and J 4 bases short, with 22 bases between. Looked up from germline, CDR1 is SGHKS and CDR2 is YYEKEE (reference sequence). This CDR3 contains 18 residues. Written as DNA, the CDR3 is TGTGCCAGCAGCTTGGCGGCGGGGGGCGACCTCGGTGGCTATGGCTACACCTTC. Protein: CASSLAAGGDLGGYGYTF.

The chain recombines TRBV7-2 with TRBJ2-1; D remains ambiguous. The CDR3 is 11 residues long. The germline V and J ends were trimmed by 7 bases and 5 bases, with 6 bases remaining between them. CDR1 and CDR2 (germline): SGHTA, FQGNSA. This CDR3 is CASTIHNEQFF. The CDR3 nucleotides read TGTGCCAGCACCATTCACAATGAGCAGTTCTTC.

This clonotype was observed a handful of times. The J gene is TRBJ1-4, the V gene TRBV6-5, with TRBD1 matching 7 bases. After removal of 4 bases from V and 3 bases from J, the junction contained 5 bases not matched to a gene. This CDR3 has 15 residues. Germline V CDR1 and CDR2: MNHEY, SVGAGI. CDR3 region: CASSSNRGANEKLFF. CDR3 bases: TGTGCCAGCAGTTCTAACAGGGGTGCTAATGAAAAACTGTTTTTT.

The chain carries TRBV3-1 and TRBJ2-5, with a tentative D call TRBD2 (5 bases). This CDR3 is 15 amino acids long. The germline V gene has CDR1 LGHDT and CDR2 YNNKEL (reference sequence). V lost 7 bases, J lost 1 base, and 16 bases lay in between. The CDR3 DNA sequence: TGTGCCAGCACCCCCCGGCGGCGGGTCCAAGAGACCCAGTACTTC. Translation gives CASTPRRRVQETQYF.

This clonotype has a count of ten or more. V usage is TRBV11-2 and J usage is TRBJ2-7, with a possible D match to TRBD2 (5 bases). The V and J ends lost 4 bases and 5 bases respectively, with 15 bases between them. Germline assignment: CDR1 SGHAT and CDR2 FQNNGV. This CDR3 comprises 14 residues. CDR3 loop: CASSSTVGVHEQYF. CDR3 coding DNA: TGTGCCAGCAGCTCCACAGTCGGGGTCCACGAGCAGTACTTC.